The clone carrying this T cell receptor beta chain has at least ten counts. What was amplified from RNA transcripts were TCR beta CDR3 regions. With the HTBI primer set, the TCR CDR3 went through a first round of RT-PCR. TCRdb re-called the multiplex PCR reads through MiXCR, storing one row per CDR3 protein. The profile shows around 560,000 distinct CDR3 sequences, over 15% of them singletons. The data derive from a study of T cells in Graves' hyperthyroidism and ophthalmopathy. Patients were excluded for uncontrolled infection, other autoimmune disease, pregnancy or lactation. The CDR3 has 15 amino acids. Trimming at V came to 7 bases and at J to 2 bases, leaving 6 bases not matched to a gene. Per germline, CDR1 SNHLY and CDR2 FYNNEI.

What was sequenced was blood. The TCR sequence derives from a woman aged 18-30 years with Graves' hyperthyroidism. The chain recombines TRBV2 with TRBJ2-7; TRBD2 matches 12 bases. The CDR3 nucleotides are TGTGCCAGCACAGCTAGCGGGAGGGCCGCCTACGAGCAGTACTTC. Its translation: CASTASGRAAYEQYF.